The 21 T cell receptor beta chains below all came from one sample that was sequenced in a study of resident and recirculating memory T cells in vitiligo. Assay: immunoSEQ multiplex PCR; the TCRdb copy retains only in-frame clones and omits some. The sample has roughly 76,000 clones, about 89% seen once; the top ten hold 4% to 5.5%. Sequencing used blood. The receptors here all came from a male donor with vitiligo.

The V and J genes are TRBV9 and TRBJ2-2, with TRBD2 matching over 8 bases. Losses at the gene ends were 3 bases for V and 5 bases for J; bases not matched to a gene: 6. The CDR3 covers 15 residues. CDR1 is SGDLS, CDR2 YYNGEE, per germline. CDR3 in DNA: TGTGCCAGCAGCGCCGGGACTAGGGCGACCGGGGAGCTGTTTTTT. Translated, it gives CASSAGTRATGELFF.

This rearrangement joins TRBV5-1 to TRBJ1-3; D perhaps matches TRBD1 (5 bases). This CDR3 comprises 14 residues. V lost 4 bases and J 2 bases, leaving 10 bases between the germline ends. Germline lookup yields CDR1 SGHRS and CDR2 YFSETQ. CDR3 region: CASSGGEPGNTIYF. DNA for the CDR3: TGCGCCAGCAGCGGGGGGGAGCCTGGAAACACCATATATTTT. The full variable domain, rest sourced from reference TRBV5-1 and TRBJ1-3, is KAGVTQTPRYLIKTRGQQVTLSCSPISGHRSVSWYQQTPGQGLQFLFEYFSETQRNKGNFPGRFSGRQFSNSRSEMNVSTLELGDSALYLCASSGGEPGNTIYFGEGSWLTVV.

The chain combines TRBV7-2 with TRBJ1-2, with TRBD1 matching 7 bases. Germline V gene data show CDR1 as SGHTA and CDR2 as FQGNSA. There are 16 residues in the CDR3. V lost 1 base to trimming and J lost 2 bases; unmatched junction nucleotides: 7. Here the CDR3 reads CASSLVGGGANYGYTF. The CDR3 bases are TGTGCCAGCAGCTTAGTAGGAGGGGGCGCCAACTATGGCTACACCTTC.

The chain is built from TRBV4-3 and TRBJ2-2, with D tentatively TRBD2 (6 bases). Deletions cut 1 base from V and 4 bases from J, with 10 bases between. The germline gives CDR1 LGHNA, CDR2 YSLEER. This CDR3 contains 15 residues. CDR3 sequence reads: CASSQVTGVTGELFF. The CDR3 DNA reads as TGCGCCAGCAGCCAAGTAACGGGGGTCACCGGGGAGCTGTTTTTT.

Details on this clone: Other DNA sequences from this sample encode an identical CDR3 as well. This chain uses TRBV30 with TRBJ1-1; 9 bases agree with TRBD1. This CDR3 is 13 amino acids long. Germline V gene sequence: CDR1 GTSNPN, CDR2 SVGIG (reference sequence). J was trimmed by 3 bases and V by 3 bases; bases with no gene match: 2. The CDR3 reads CAWSGQGYTEAFF. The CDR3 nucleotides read TGTGCCTGGAGCGGACAGGGGTACACTGAAGCTTTCTTT.

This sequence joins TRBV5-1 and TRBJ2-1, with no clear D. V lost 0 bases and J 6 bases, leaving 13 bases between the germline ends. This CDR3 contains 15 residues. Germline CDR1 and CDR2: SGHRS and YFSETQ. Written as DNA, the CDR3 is TGCGCCAGCAGCTTGGAAGACACTGTGGTCAATGAGCAGTTCTTC. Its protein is CASSLEDTVVNEQFF.

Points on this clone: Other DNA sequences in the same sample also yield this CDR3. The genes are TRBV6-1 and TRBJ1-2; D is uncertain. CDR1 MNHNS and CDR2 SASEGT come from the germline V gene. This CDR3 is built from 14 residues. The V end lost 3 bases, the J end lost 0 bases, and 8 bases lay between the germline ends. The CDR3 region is CASSEGAANYGYTF. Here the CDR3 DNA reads TGTGCCAGCAGTGAGGGTGCGGCTAACTATGGCTACACCTTC.

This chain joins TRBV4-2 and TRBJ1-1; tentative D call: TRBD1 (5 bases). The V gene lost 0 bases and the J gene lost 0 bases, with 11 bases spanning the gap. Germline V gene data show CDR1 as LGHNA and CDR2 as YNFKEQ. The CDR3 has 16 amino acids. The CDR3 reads CASSQDPGGVNTEAFF. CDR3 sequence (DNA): TGTGCCAGCAGCCAAGATCCCGGAGGGGTGAACACTGAAGCTTTCTTT.

Here the CDR3 reads CASSDIGGQYQETQYF. As DNA, the CDR3 is TGTGCCAGCAGTGATATCGGGGGGCAGTACCAAGAGACCCAGTACTTC. The chain is built from TRBV2 and TRBJ2-5, with a possible D match to TRBD2 (7 bases). Trimming took 3 bases from V and 0 from J, leaving 14 bases between them. Germline-derived CDR1 and CDR2 are SNHLY and FYNNEI. The CDR3 runs to 16 residues. Variable domain in full (rest from reference TRBV2 and TRBJ2-5): EPEVTQTPSHQVTQMGQEVILRCVPISNHLYFYWYRQILGQKVEFLVSFYNNEISEKSEIFDDQFSVERPDGSNFTLKIRSTKLEDSAMYFCASSDIGGQYQETQYFGPGTRLLVL.

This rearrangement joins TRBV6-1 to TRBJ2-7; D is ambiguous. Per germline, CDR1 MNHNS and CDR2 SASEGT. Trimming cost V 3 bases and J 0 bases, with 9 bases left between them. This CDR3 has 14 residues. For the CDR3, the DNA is TGTGCCAGCAGTGACCCCGGGTTCTCCTACGAGCAGTACTTC. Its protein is CASSDPGFSYEQYF.

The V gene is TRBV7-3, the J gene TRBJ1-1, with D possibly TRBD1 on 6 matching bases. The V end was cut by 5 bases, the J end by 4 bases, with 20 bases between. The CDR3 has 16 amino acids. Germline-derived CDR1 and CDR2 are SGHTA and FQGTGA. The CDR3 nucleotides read TGTGCCAGCAGCCCAATCAGCTTGGGGGCTGGCACTGAAGCTTTCTTT. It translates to CASSPISLGAGTEAFF. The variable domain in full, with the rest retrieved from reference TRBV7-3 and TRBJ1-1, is GAGVSQTPSNKVTEKGKYVELRCDPISGHTALYWYRQSLGQGPEFLIYFQGTGAADDSGLPNDRFFAVRPEGSVSTLKIQRTERGDSAVYLCASSPISLGAGTEAFFGQGTRLTVV.

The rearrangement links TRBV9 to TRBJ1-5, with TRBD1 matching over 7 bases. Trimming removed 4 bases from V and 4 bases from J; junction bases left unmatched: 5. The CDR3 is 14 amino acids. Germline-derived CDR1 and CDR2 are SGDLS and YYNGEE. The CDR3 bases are TGTGCCAGCAGCCCCGGACAGGAAAATCAGCCCCAGCATTTT. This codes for CASSPGQENQPQHF.

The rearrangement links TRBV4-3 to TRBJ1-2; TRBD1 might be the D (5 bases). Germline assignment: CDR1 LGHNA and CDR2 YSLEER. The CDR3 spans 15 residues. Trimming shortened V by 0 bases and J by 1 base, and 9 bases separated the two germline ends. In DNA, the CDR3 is TGCGCCAGCAGCCAAGAAAGCGGGGGTAACTATGGCTACACCTTC. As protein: CASSQESGGNYGYTF.

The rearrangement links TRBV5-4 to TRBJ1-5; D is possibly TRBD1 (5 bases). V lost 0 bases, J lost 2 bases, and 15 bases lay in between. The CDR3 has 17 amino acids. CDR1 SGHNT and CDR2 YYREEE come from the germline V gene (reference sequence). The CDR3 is CASSLAPRVICNQPQHF. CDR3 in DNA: TGTGCCAGCAGCTTGGCCCCCAGGGTTATTTGCAATCAGCCCCAGCATTTT.

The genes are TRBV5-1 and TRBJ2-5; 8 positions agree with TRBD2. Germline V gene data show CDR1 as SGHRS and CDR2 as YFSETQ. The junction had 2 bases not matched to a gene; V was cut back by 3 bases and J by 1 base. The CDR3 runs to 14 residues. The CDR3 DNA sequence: TGCGCCAGCAGCTCTGGACTAGCCCAAGAGACCCAGTACTTC. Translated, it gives CASSSGLAQETQYF.

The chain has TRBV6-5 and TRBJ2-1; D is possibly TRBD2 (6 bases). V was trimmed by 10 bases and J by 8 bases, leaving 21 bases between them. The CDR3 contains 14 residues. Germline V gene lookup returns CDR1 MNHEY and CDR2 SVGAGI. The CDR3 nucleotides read TGTGCCACCAGACTAGGAGGCCAATTAGATGAGCAGTTCTTC. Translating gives CATRLGGQLDEQFF.

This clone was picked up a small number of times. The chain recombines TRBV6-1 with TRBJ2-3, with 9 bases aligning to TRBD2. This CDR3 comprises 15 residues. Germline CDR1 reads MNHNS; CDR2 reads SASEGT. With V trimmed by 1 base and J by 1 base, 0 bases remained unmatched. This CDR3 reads CASSEGLAGTDTQYF. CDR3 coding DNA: TGTGCCAGCAGTGAAGGACTAGCGGGCACAGATACGCAGTATTTT.

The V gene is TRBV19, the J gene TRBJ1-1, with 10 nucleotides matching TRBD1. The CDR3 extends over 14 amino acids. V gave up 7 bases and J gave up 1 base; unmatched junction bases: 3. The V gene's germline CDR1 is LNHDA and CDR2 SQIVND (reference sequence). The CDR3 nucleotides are TGTGCCAGTACCGACAGGGGGCCGAACACTGAAGCTTTCTTT. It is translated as CASTDRGPNTEAFF.

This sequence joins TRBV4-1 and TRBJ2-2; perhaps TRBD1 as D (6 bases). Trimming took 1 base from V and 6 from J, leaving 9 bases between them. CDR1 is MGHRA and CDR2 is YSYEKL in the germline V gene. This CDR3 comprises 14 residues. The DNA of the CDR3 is TGCGCCAGCAGCCAAGTTTCAGGGGCCGGGGAGCTGTTTTTT. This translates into CASSQVSGAGELFF.

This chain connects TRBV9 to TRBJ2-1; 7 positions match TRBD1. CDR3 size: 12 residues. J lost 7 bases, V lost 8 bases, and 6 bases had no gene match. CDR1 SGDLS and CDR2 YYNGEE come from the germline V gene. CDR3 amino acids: CASSGTENEQFF. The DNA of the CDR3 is TGTGCCAGTTCCGGGACAGAAAATGAGCAGTTCTTC.

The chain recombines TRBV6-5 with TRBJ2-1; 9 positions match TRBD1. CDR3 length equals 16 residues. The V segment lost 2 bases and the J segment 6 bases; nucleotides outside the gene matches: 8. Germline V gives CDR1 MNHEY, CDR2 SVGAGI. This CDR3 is CASSYHGTGRSNEQFF. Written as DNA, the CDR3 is TGTGCCAGCAGTTACCACGGGACAGGGAGGTCCAATGAGCAGTTCTTC.